The 24 T cell receptor beta chains below were found in one sample sequenced in a study of identical twins. TCRdb reprocessed the 5' RACE reads with MiXCR, giving one entry per CDR3 protein. The table shows some 690,000 distinct CDR3 sequences, with 21% occurring only once. The same specimen was also included in a second study, on T cells expressing NK-cell markers.

The sequenced sample was PBMCs. All receptors come from a woman younger than 35 in good health.

J is TRBJ1-1 and V is TRBV7-2; D is ambiguous. The CDR3 contains 16 residues. Germline loops: CDR1 SGHTA, CDR2 FQGNSA. The ends were cut back, 5 bases at V and 0 bases at J, with 16 bases in the middle. The CDR3 sequence: CASSRQEGLMNTEAFF. CDR3 sequence (DNA): TGTGCCAGCAGCCGGCAGGAGGGTCTAATGAACACTGAAGCTTTCTTT.

This clonotype was detected many times. One end of the junction varies from germline; a read error may be responsible. The V and J genes are TRBV10-3 and TRBJ1-6; no firm D call. Germline CDR1 is ENHRY and CDR2 is SYGVKD. This CDR3 comprises 12 residues. The CDR3 loop is CAISEQNLPLHF. In DNA, the CDR3 is TGTGCCATCAGCGAACAGAATTTACCCCTCCACTTT.

The V call is TRBV7-3, the J call TRBJ1-2; weak D call: TRBD1 (5 bases). The V end was cut by 1 base, the J end by 3 bases, with 9 bases between. The CDR3 length is 14 residues. Germline CDR1 is SGHTA and CDR2 is FQGTGA. The CDR3, as DNA: TGTGCCAGCAGCTTAATGGCCAGGGACTATGGCTACACCTTC. This translates into CASSLMARDYGYTF.

The chain combines TRBV7-9 with TRBJ2-3, with unresolved D. This CDR3 comprises 12 residues. Trimming took 5 bases from V and 6 from J, leaving 9 bases between them. The germline CDR1 and CDR2 sequences are SEHNR and FQNEAQ (reference sequence). CDR3 loop: CASSHGPDTQYF. Written as DNA, the CDR3 is TGTGCCAGCAGCCATGGACCGGATACGCAGTATTTT.

This clonotype was detected only a few times. V usage is TRBV6-1 and J usage is TRBJ2-7, with D possibly being TRBD1 or TRBD2 (5 bases each). Trimming removed 3 bases from V and 3 bases from J, with 12 bases in between. Looked up from germline, CDR1 is MNHNS and CDR2 is SASEGT. The CDR3 is 14 residues long. CDR3 coding DNA: TGTGCCAGCAGTGATTGGGGGAGTGGCTACGAGCAGTACTTC. Protein: CASSDWGSGYEQYF.

This chain uses TRBV7-9 with TRBJ2-3; D possibly corresponds to TRBD2 (6 bases). Deletions cut 5 bases from V and 1 base from J, with 19 bases between. The CDR3 is made up of 17 amino acids. The germline V gene has CDR1 SEHNR and CDR2 FQNEAQ (reference sequence). The CDR3 spells CASSVDGLATRTDTQYF. The DNA for the CDR3 is TGTGCCAGCAGCGTAGACGGGCTAGCGACTCGCACAGATACGCAGTATTTT.

A few counts support this clonotype. This chain links TRBV12-3 or TRBV12-4 with TRBJ1-2, with 9 bases lining up with TRBD1. The CDR3 is 13 residues long. The J segment lost 7 bases and the V segment lost 3 bases, leaving 3 bases of the junction unmatched. The CDR3 is CASSFGTGLGYTF. The CDR3 coding sequence is TGTGCCAGCAGTTTTGGGACAGGGCTTGGCTACACCTTC.

The table lists this clonotype with a few counts. The V call is TRBV20-1, the J call TRBJ2-1; D may match TRBD1 or TRBD2 (5 bases each). Trimming shortened V by 0 bases and J by 1 base, and 19 bases separated the two germline ends. The CDR3 consists of 18 residues. CDR1 and CDR2 (germline): DFQATT, SNEGSKA (reference sequence). CDR3 in DNA: TGCAGTGCTAGAGAACTAGAGGGCACAGGTAGATCCTACAATGAGCAGTTCTTC. This encodes CSARELEGTGRSYNEQFF.

This clonotype was counted many times. The chain has TRBV20-1 and TRBJ2-7, with 10 bases lining up with TRBD1. The CDR3 consists of 12 residues. V was pared by 6 bases and J by 6 bases, with 5 bases of the junction left unmatched. The germline V gene encodes CDR1 DFQATT and CDR2 SNEGSKA (reference sequence). The CDR3 DNA is TGCAGTGCCACTGACAGGGGGCCCGAGCAGTACTTC. Its translation: CSATDRGPEQYF.

CDR3 loop: CASSSVSSAGELFF. The CDR3 coding sequence is TGTGCCAGCAGCTCAGTGTCTAGTGCCGGGGAGCTGTTTTTT. J is TRBJ2-2 and V is TRBV7-2; D is unclear. Deletions cut 4 bases from V and 6 bases from J, with 12 bases between. Germline values: CDR1 SGHTA, CDR2 FQGNSA. The CDR3 is 14 residues long.

This clonotype was counted between two and nine times. The V and J genes are TRBV12-3 or TRBV12-4 and TRBJ2-7, with D hard to call. Trimming took off 3 bases at V and 5 bases at J, with 11 bases between the two ends. The CDR3 runs to 13 residues. The CDR3 nucleotides are TGTGCCAGCAGTTTTGAACAGTCCGACGAGCAGTACTTC. Translated, it gives CASSFEQSDEQYF.

This chain links TRBV6-5 with TRBJ2-2; 8 bases are a match to TRBD2. The ends lost 5 bases at V and 8 bases at J; junction bases unmatched: 19. This CDR3 region has 18 residues. From germline, CDR1 is MNHEY and CDR2 SVGAGI. The CDR3 region is CASSTHGSGVIRLGELFF. Here the CDR3 DNA reads TGTGCCAGCAGTACTCATGGTAGCGGGGTAATTCGATTGGGGGAGCTGTTTTTT.

This CDR3 is CAISKDGLAGEVRYNEQFF. Written as DNA, the CDR3 is TGTGCCATCAGTAAGGACGGACTAGCGGGGGAGGTAAGGTACAATGAGCAGTTCTTC. The rearrangement joins TRBV10-3 to TRBJ2-1; TRBD2 matches at 13 bases. The CDR3 totals 19 residues. Germline CDR1 and CDR2: ENHRY and SYGVKD. Unmatched junction bases numbered 14, after V lost 5 bases and J lost 4 bases.

The table lists this clonotype with a few counts. This sequence joins TRBV20-1 and TRBJ2-1; D not certain. CDR1 is DFQATT, CDR2 SNEGSKA, per germline (reference sequence). The CDR3 has 14 amino acids. The germline V and J ends were trimmed by 6 bases and 8 bases, with 20 bases remaining between them. The DNA of the CDR3 is TGCAGTGCAACCCGGTCGGGTCCCCATGATGAGCAGTTCTTC. This translates into CSATRSGPHDEQFF.

The table lists this clonotype with many counts. The chain carries TRBV10-3 and TRBJ2-5, with D tentatively TRBD2 (6 bases). Germline values: CDR1 ENHRY, CDR2 SYGVKD. V was trimmed by 11 bases and J by 0 bases, leaving 13 bases between them. The CDR3 totals 13 residues. The CDR3 DNA reads TGTGCCGTGCGCGGGGAGTACCAAGAGACCCAGTACTTC. Protein: CAVRGEYQETQYF.

The V call is TRBV12-5, the J call TRBJ2-1; D not certain. V was trimmed by 5 bases and J by 9 bases, leaving 20 bases between them. CDR1 is LGHNT, CDR2 FRNRAP, per germline. The CDR3 is 15 residues long. CDR3 bases: TGTGCTAGTGGTCCCTCCGGGTCTCTTCGAGTTGAGCAGTTCTTC. Amino acid sequence: CASGPSGSLRVEQFF. Looking up the rest from reference TRBV12-5 and TRBJ2-1 gives the full variable domain: DARVTQTPRHKVTEMGQEVTMRCQPILGHNTVFWYRQTMMQGLELLAYFRNRAPLDDSGMPKDRFSAEMPDATLATLKIQPSEPRDSAVYFCASGPSGSLRVEQFFGPGTRLTVL.

This clonotype has at least ten counts. This sequence joins TRBV7-9 and TRBJ1-5; TRBD1 matches at 7 bases. There are 16 residues in the CDR3. Germline CDR1 and CDR2: SEHNR and FQNEAQ (reference sequence). Trimming at V came to 5 bases and at J to 2 bases, leaving 9 bases not matched to a gene. In nucleotides, the CDR3 is TGTGCCAGCAGCAGTCAGGGGGGGACTGGCAATCAGCCCCAGCATTTT. It translates to CASSSQGGTGNQPQHF.

The rearrangement uses TRBV10-1 and TRBJ1-1; 7 nucleotides line up with TRBD1. The CDR3 runs to 15 residues. The V segment lost 5 bases and the J segment 2 bases; nucleotides outside the gene matches: 8. Germline CDR1 and CDR2: WNHNN and SYGVQD (reference sequence). The CDR3 here is CASSPGRQGNTEAFF. For the CDR3, the DNA is TGCGCCAGCAGTCCCGGTAGACAGGGTAACACTGAAGCTTTCTTT.

There are a few counts of this clonotype. The J gene is TRBJ2-5, the V gene TRBV20-1; 7 bases are a match to TRBD2. This CDR3 contains 15 residues. V gave up 5 bases and J gave up 1 base; unmatched junction bases: 10. In germline, CDR1 is DFQATT, CDR2 SNEGSKA (reference sequence). CDR3 amino acids: CSAPRAGALQETQYF. The CDR3 nucleotides read TGCAGTGCTCCTCGGGCGGGAGCCCTCCAAGAGACCCAGTACTTC.

In its sample, this clonotype was seen a few times. This rearrangement joins TRBV27 to TRBJ1-6; D is unclear. The V end was cut by 3 bases, the J end by 10 bases, with 10 bases between. The CDR3 covers 13 residues. Germline V gives CDR1 MNHEY, CDR2 SMNVEV (reference sequence). CDR3: CASSFPQPSPLHF. The CDR3 nucleotides are TGTGCCAGCAGTTTCCCGCAGCCATCACCCCTCCACTTT.

This rearrangement joins TRBV11-2 to TRBJ2-3; TRBD2 matches at 10 bases. The CDR3 is made up of 17 amino acids. The junction had 7 bases not matched to a gene; V was cut back by 0 bases and J by 4 bases. The V gene's germline CDR1 is SGHAT and CDR2 FQNNGV. CDR3 in amino acids: CASSLDMSGRGADTQYF. DNA of the CDR3: TGTGCCAGCAGCTTAGATATGAGCGGGAGGGGAGCAGATACGCAGTATTTT. The full variable domain, rest sourced from reference TRBV11-2 and TRBJ2-3, is EAGVAQSPRYKIIEKRQSVAFWCNPISGHATLYWYQQILGQGPKLLIQFQNNGVVDDSQLPKDRFSAERLKGVDSTLKIQPAKLEDSAVYLCASSLDMSGRGADTQYFGPGTRLTVL.

The table lists this clonotype with a few counts. The V call is TRBV5-1, the J call TRBJ2-1, with no clear D. The V end was cut by 4 bases, the J end by 5 bases, with 13 bases between. CDR1 is SGHRS and CDR2 is YFSETQ in the germline V gene. The CDR3 length is 14 residues. The CDR3 coding sequence is TGCGCCAGCAGCCCCGTCGTAGGAGACAATGAGCAGTTCTTC. Its translation is CASSPVVGDNEQFF.

This sequence joins TRBV15 and TRBJ2-1, with D tentatively TRBD1 (5 bases). The V end lost 8 bases, the J end lost 0 bases, and 11 bases lay between the germline ends. CDR1 and CDR2 from the germline V gene are LNHNV and YYDKDF (reference sequence). CDR3 length: 14 amino acids. CDR3 coding DNA: TGTGCCACCCAAGGGGCAACCTCCTACAATGAGCAGTTCTTC. Its translation is CATQGATSYNEQFF.

This clonotype appeared a few times. This chain links TRBV20-1 with TRBJ2-3; D is tentatively TRBD1 or TRBD2 (5 bases each). V lost 3 bases and J 8 bases, leaving 18 bases between the germline ends. The CDR3 sequence is 14 residues long. CDR1 is DFQATT, CDR2 SNEGSKA, per germline (reference sequence). In nucleotides, the CDR3 is TGCAGTGCTAGGGGCCGGGACGATGGGGTTACGCAGTATTTT. Translation gives CSARGRDDGVTQYF.